This TCR beta chain was documented in a study of blood T cell repertoires in COVID-19. Study in general: Nucleic acid was either cDNA or gDNA, and it came from T cells, B-cell-depleted T cells, or PBMCs.

This CDR3 spans 15 amino acids. The germline V gene has CDR1 MNHEY and CDR2 SVGAGI. Germline trimming cut 2 bases from V and 4 bases from J; bases unmatched to any gene: 5. Followed over time, Seattle patients had been enrolled while infection was active. Authors' analysis steps: Quantification of nucleated cells was approximated via reference gene primer amplification. Produced via immunoSEQ multiplex PCR; TCRdb's table is partial and in-frame only. The D gene and trimming were derived from the DNA, and the V and J assignments and clone size from that table. The sample lists about 130,000 clones, around 89% seen once, with 4.3% in the top ten.

This TCR was recovered from a man in his 60s with COVID-19, enrolled during active disease. What was sequenced was peripheral blood. The genes are TRBV6-5 and TRBJ1-1, with 9 nucleotides matching TRBD1. The CDR3 region has the DNA TGTGCCAGCAGTTACGCCCCGGACAGGGGCACTGAAGCTTTCTTT. The encoded protein is CASSYAPDRGTEAFF.